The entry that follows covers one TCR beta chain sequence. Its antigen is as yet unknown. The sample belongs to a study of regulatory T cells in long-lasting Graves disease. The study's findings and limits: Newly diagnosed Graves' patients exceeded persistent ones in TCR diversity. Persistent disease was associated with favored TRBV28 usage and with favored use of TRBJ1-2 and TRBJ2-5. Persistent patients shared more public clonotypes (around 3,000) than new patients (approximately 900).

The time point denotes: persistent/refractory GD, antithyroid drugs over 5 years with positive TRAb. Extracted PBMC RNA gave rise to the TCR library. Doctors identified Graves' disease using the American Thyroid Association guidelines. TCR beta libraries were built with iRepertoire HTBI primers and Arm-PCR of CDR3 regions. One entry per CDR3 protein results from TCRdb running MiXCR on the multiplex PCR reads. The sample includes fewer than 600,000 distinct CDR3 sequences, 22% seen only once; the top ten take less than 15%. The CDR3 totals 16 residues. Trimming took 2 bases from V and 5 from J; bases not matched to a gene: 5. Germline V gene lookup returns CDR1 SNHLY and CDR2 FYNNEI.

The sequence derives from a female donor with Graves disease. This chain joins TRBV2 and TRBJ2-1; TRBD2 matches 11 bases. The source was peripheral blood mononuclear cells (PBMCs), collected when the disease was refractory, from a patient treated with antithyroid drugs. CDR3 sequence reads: CASSEWGLAADNEQFF. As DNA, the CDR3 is TGTGCCAGCAGTGAATGGGGACTAGCGGCAGACAATGAGCAGTTCTTC.